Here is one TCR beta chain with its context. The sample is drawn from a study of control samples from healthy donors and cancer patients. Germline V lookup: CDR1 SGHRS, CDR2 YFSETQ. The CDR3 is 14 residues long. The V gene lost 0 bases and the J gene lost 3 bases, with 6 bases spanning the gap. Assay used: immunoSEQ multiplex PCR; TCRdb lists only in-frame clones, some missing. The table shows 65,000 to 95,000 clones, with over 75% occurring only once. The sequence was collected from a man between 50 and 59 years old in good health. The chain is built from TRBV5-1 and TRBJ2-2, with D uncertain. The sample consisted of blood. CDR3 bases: TGCGCCAGCAGCTTGGCCTTAGACACCGGGGAGCTGTTTTTT. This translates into CASSLALDTGELFF.